What follows describes a single T cell receptor (beta chain). A few counts support this clone. Its recognized antigen is unknown. There are no base qualities to consult, and no much larger clone falls within one base. TCRbeta CDR3 regions were amplified from genomic DNA by means of the immunoSEQ Assay, a bias-controlled multiplex PCR. The original pipeline was this. Nucleated cell counts per sample were estimated from amplification of reference gene primers within the assay. To quantify the absolute abundance of each unique TCRbeta CDR3 rearrangement, sequence reads were collapsed and filtered. For each sample, productive Simpson clonality was calculated as the square root of Simpson's diversity index across productive rearrangements. This immuneACCESS table, as held by TCRdb, lists in-frame sequences with V and J called but not all clones. Of the missing ones, under half trace to an unresolved V gene in checked studies; the others have no known cause. V and J calls and clone size are copied from that table; D and trimming were computed from the DNA. Across this sample there are 230,000 or so clones, with over 80% seen only once. In total, the top ten clones hold approximately 5.3% of the sample.

The data belong to a study of blood T cell repertoires in COVID-19 (dated by TCRdb to the early 2020s). About the study as a whole: Collaborator samples came from the United States, Italy and Spain and covered acute and convalescent phases of COVID-19. The prospective study material was composed of cDNA or gDNA derived from T cells, B-cell-depleted T cells, or PBMCs. Deeply sampled blood TCRbeta repertoires from subjects exposed to, actively infected with, or recovered from COVID-19 were included in the dataset. The repertoires were released in a freely available public database intended as a resource for research on the immune response to SARS-CoV-2. Samples came from the ongoing ImmuneRACE study (first 160 participants) plus 1,254 subjects from 6 global collaborators. The sample metadata nearly always contained a de-identified subject ID, COVID-19 status, age in years and sex. Where available, HLA class I and class II types were obtained from metadata supplied by the sample provider rather than from assay-based typing.

Study-wide conclusions, independent of this receptor: How much clinical and demographic metadata was included differed by source and by participant, and the metadata was provided uncurated.

The germline V gene (reference sequence) yields MNHNY for CDR1 and SVGAGI for CDR2. The CDR3 sequence holds 15 residues, the cysteine and phenylalanine included. Just the 45-base CDR3 DNA is kept, in frame starting at base 1. V ends up 3 bases short and J 0 bases short, with an unmatched junction base count of 3. Collaborating institutions collected whole blood in K2EDTA tubes following their own protocols. Collaborator samples were shipped for TCRbeta analysis as frozen whole blood, isolated PBMCs, or DNA extracted from either sample type. This chain is built from TRBV6-6 and TRBJ2-7, and TRBD2 aligns with 9 junction nucleotides. This clonotype originated in a human donor in a cohort sampled during active COVID-19. Sequenced material: peripheral blood. The CDR3 reads CASSYRTSDSYEQYF. The base sequence is TGTGCCAGCAGTTATCGGACTAGCGACTCCTACGAGCAGTACTTC.